This is a list of T cell receptor beta chains from one sample in a study of CD8 T cells in Susac syndrome. TCRdb re-derived calls from the immunoSEQ multiplex PCR reads in MiXCR, one entry per CDR3 protein. Of more than 150,000 distinct CDR3 sequences listed, 95% are singletons. Material: CD4+ T cells from PBMCs. These receptor sequences come from a human donor with Susac syndrome. Both conserved end residues are part of each CDR3. A D gene is named only where the DNA matches it firmly. The size entry is marked missing in some rows and otherwise reads once, few, many or a size class.

CDR3nt	CDR3aa	len	j_gene	abundance	d_gene	v_gene
TGCGCCAGCAGCCAAGAATTCAGTGGGACAGGGCGGACTGAAGCTTTCTTT	CASSQEFSGTGRTEAFF	17	TRBJ1-1	NA	TRBD1	TRBV4-3
TGCAGCGTTGAACCAGGGACACCTCCCCGTAACAATGAGCAGTTCTTC	CSVEPGTPPRNNEQFF	16	TRBJ2-1	NA	NA	TRBV29-1
TGTGCCAGCAGCTTCCCAAGGGGGAGCAGCACAGATACGCAGTATTTT	CASSFPRGSSTDTQYF	16	TRBJ2-3	NA	NA	TRBV5-4
TGTGCCAGCAGTTTACGAGGGCAGGGCGCTGAAGCTTTCTTT	CASSLRGQGAEAFF	14	TRBJ1-1	NA	NA	TRBV28
TGTGCCAGCAGTTACTCGAGCGCGCAGAGCAATCAGCCCCAGCATTTT	CASSYSSAQSNQPQHF	16	TRBJ1-5	NA	NA	TRBV6-2/TRBV6-3
TGCGCCAGCAGCCAAGAAAGGCAGCAATATGGCTACACCTTC	CASSQERQQYGYTF	14	TRBJ1-2	NA	NA	TRBV4-3
TGCAGCGTTGATTCCTACCCCAAAAACATTCAGTACTTC	CSVDSYPKNIQYF	13	TRBJ2-4	NA	NA	TRBV29-1
TGCAGTGCTAGACCGGGGGACAGTTTCTACGAGCAGTACTTC	CSARPGDSFYEQYF	14	TRBJ2-7	NA	NA	TRBV20-1
TGTGCCAGCACCAGGACTAGCGGGGGGGAAGAGCAGTTCTTC	CASTRTSGGEEQFF	14	TRBJ2-1	once	TRBD2	TRBV27
TGTGCCAGTAGTCCGATGACACAGGCCCGGGAGACCCAGTACTTC	CASSPMTQARETQYF	15	TRBJ2-5	NA	NA	TRBV19
TGCAGTGCTCAAGACACCCCGAGCTCCTACGAGCAGTACTTC	CSAQDTPSSYEQYF	14	TRBJ2-7	NA	NA	TRBV20-1
TGTGCCAGCAGCGTCGCGGGGACCGATTACGAGCAGTACTTC	CASSVAGTDYEQYF	14	TRBJ2-7	NA	NA	TRBV9
TGTGCCAGCAGTTTATTCCGGGGGGTCGTGGACGAGCAGTACTTC	CASSLFRGVVDEQYF	15	TRBJ2-7	NA	TRBD2	TRBV12-3/TRBV12-4
TGTGCCAGCAGCCACACCACCCCGGGACAGGGGTATGAAGCTTTCTTT	CASSHTTPGQGYEAFF	16	TRBJ1-1	NA	TRBD1	TRBV3-1
TGTGCCAGCAGTTACCACTCCTACGAGCAGTACTTC	CASSYHSYEQYF	12	TRBJ2-7	few	NA	TRBV6-5
TGCAGTGCTCCGACAGGGTCTCTCCCCGAGCAGTACTTC	CSAPTGSLPEQYF	13	TRBJ2-7	NA	TRBD1	TRBV20-1
TGCAGTGCTAGAGGGGAGAATAGCGGGACATGGGAGCAGTACTTC	CSARGENSGTWEQYF	15	TRBJ2-7	NA	TRBD2	TRBV20-1
TGCAGTGTTACACCTGACCAAGAGACCCAGTACTTC	CSVTPDQETQYF	12	TRBJ2-5	NA	NA	TRBV20-1
TGTGCCATCAGTGAGGGGCGGGGTAGCACAGATACGCAGTATTTT	CAISEGRGSTDTQYF	15	TRBJ2-3	few	NA	TRBV10-3
TGCGCCAGCAGCTTGGGGGGGTTCTCGAGGTACAATGAGCAGTTCTTC	CASSLGGFSRYNEQFF	16	TRBJ2-1	NA	NA	TRBV5-1
TGTGCCAGCAGCCGACCACAGGGAGTGGGACAGCCCCAGCATTTT	CASSRPQGVGQPQHF	15	TRBJ1-5	NA	NA	TRBV28
TGTGCCAGTCAAACGGGGACAGGGGCCGCCGGGGAGCTGTTTTTT	CASQTGTGAAGELFF	15	TRBJ2-2	NA	TRBD1	TRBV19
TGCAGCGCCGGGACAGGGTTCGAGCAGTACTTC	CSAGTGFEQYF	11	TRBJ2-7	NA	TRBD1	TRBV29-1
TGCGCCAGCAGCTCCCCGACAGGGGGAAGCTCTGGGGCCAACGTCCTGACTTTC	CASSSPTGGSSGANVLTF	18	TRBJ2-6	NA	TRBD1	TRBV5-1
TGCAGTGCTGAATTAGGGGAGCGGGGACCCCAGTACTTC	CSAELGERGPQYF	13	TRBJ2-5	NA	TRBD2	TRBV20-1
TGTGCCAGCAGCTCCCCGACAGGGGGCCTAAGCAATCAGCCCCAGCATTTT	CASSSPTGGLSNQPQHF	17	TRBJ1-5	NA	TRBD1	TRBV7-2
TGTGCCAGTAGGGAGCGGAGTCGTCCCGGCACAGATACGCAGTATTTT	CASRERSRPGTDTQYF	16	TRBJ2-3	NA	NA	TRBV19
TGTGCCAGCAGCCTGGACTTAGGGCCTGAAGCTTTCTTT	CASSLDLGPEAFF	13	TRBJ1-1	NA	NA	TRBV5-6
TGTGCCAGCAGCCCCAGGCACGAGCAGTACTTC	CASSPRHEQYF	11	TRBJ2-7	NA	NA	TRBV7-2
TGTGCCAGCAGCGTAGGAGGGGGTAACAATCAGCCCCAGCATTTT	CASSVGGGNNQPQHF	15	TRBJ1-5	NA	NA	TRBV9
TGTGCCAGCAGCTTAGTTGGCGGGGGGTTGAGTACGCAGTATTTT	CASSLVGGGLSTQYF	15	TRBJ2-3	NA	TRBD2	TRBV7-2
TGCAGTGCTAGTCCACTACAGGGTTACGAGCAGTACTTC	CSASPLQGYEQYF	13	TRBJ2-7	NA	NA	TRBV20-1
TGTGCCTGGAGTGTACGGTCCCTTCGGGACGAGCAGTACTTC	CAWSVRSLRDEQYF	14	TRBJ2-7	NA	NA	TRBV30
TGCAGTGCTAGAAACCTCGGACAGGGGGTGAATTCACCCCTCCACTTT	CSARNLGQGVNSPLHF	16	TRBJ1-6	NA	TRBD1	TRBV20-1